Below, 18 T cell receptor beta chains from the same sample are listed, as sequenced in a study of human T cells and chemical hapten exposure. The time point is: patch test 1, 2 weeks after DPC sensitization. The treatment here: therapeutic diphenylcyclopropenone sensitization with weekly scalp DPC. TCRdb analysed the RACE reads with MiXCR anew, one entry per CDR3 protein. The table shows roughly 360,000 distinct CDR3 sequences, with 4.8% occurring only once. The sample consisted of whole blood, taken in connection with sensitization to the hapten diphenylcyclopropenone (DPC). The receptors were gathered from a woman aged 45-59 years with alopecia areata. Some clones in this sample may be carry-over from other donors' samples.

The table lists this clonotype with many counts. The chain employs TRBV6-2 or TRBV6-3 and TRBJ2-3; TRBD2 matches at 8 bases. Losses at the gene ends were 8 bases for V and 3 bases for J; bases not matched to a gene: 10. Germline V gene lookup returns CDR1 MNHEY and CDR2 SVGEGT. This CDR3 has 15 amino acids. CDR3 in DNA: TGTGCCAGCTCGGCCGGGGGGGCCGGAACAGATACGCAGTATTTT. It encodes CASSAGGAGTDTQYF.

The sample holds a few counts of this clonotype. This chain uses TRBV14 with TRBJ2-7, with TRBD2 matching over 7 bases. This CDR3 comprises 16 residues. Germline V gene data show CDR1 as SGHDN and CDR2 as FVKESK. J lost 2 bases, V lost 0 bases, and 7 bases had no gene match. CDR3 DNA: TGTGCCAGCAGCCAAGATTCAGCTAGCGGCACCTACGAGCAGTACTTC. This translates into CASSQDSASGTYEQYF.

This clonotype was counted a few times. The chain is built from TRBV18 and TRBJ2-3, with D hard to call. This CDR3 is built from 16 residues. Germline loops: CDR1 KGHSH, CDR2 LQKENI. V lost 0 bases and J lost 4, with 14 bases in between. CDR3 loop: CASSPPKVSHADTQYF. The CDR3 nucleotides are TGTGCCAGCTCACCACCGAAGGTGTCGCACGCAGATACGCAGTATTTT.

This clonotype showed up many times. The rearrangement uses TRBV18 and TRBJ1-6; 8 bases are shared with TRBD1. Per the germline V gene, CDR1 is KGHSH and CDR2 is LQKENI. The CDR3 contains 16 residues. V was pared by 6 bases and J by 7 bases, with 11 bases of the junction left unmatched. The CDR3 DNA reads TGTGCCAGCTCGCAAGGACAGGGCTCGGTCAATTCACCCCTCCACTTT. It yields the protein CASSQGQGSVNSPLHF.

This rearrangement joins TRBV7-2 to TRBJ2-1; 8 bases line up with TRBD2. Germline V CDR1 and CDR2: SGHTA, FQGNSA. The CDR3 loop spans 16 amino acids. V dropped 5 bases and J dropped 2; count of bases not matched to a gene: 8. CDR3 loop: CASSVSSGPAYNEQFF. The CDR3 nucleotides are TGTGCCAGCAGCGTTTCTAGCGGGCCCGCCTACAATGAGCAGTTCTTC.

This clonotype was observed many times. The rearrangement uses TRBV11-2 and TRBJ2-5; D not certain. Germline CDR1 reads SGHAT; CDR2 reads FQNNGV. The CDR3 sequence is 15 residues long. The V end lost 1 base, the J end lost 1 base, and 10 bases lay between the germline ends. CDR3 sequence (DNA): TGTGCCAGCAGCTTAGGTGTCCGACCCCAAGAGACCCAGTACTTC. Protein product: CASSLGVRPQETQYF. The full variable domain, completed using reference TRBV11-2 and TRBJ2-5, is EAGVAQSPRYKIIEKRQSVAFWCNPISGHATLYWYQQILGQGPKLLIQFQNNGVVDDSQLPKDRFSAERLKGVDSTLKIQPAKLEDSAVYLCASSLGVRPQETQYFGPGTRLLVL.

This clonotype was seen more than once but under ten times. The chain recombines TRBV7-2 with TRBJ2-5; maybe TRBD1 (6 bases). The CDR3 is made up of 16 amino acids. Looked up from germline, CDR1 is SGHTA and CDR2 is FQGNSA. With 5 bases removed from V and 4 bases from J, the gap between germline ends came to 20 bases. The DNA of the CDR3 is TGTGCCAGCAGCCTAGGGGCTAGGGGGACCGGAGAGACCCAGTACTTC. Translation: CASSLGARGTGETQYF.

This clonotype was seen at least ten times. J is TRBJ2-6 and V is TRBV7-6, with TRBD1 identical over 7 bases. The CDR3 spans 16 residues. V shed 5 bases, J shed 2 bases, and the junction held 6 bases outside the gene matches. Germline V lookup: CDR1 SGHVS, CDR2 FNYEAQ. The CDR3 is CASSPRQGTGANVLTF. The CDR3 DNA reads as TGTGCCAGCAGCCCGCGACAGGGAACTGGGGCCAACGTCCTGACTTTC.

In its sample, this clonotype was seen many times. The genes are TRBV12-3 or TRBV12-4 and TRBJ2-1; D gene ambiguous. Trimming took 1 base from V and 7 from J, leaving 11 bases between them. This CDR3 comprises 14 residues. The CDR3 protein is CASSLDGRLNEQFF. The CDR3 DNA reads as TGTGCCAGCAGTTTAGATGGGCGCCTAAATGAGCAGTTCTTC.

CDR3 in amino acids: CASSQEGLKIFAGYTF. CDR3 DNA: TGCGCCAGCAGCCAAGAAGGGTTGAAGATCTTTGCTGGCTACACCTTC. The rearrangement uses TRBV4-3 and TRBJ1-2; D is unresolved. Trimming shortened V by 0 bases and J by 7 bases, and 18 bases separated the two germline ends. This CDR3 has 16 residues. Germline V lookup: CDR1 LGHNA, CDR2 YSLEER.

This clonotype was seen many times. The J gene is TRBJ2-2, the V gene TRBV12-3 or TRBV12-4, with TRBD1 matching 12 bases. The CDR3 length is 15 residues. Germline trimming cut 5 bases from V and 6 bases from J; bases unmatched to any gene: 4. The CDR3: CASSLGTGGPGELFF. CDR3 in DNA: TGTGCCAGCAGTCTCGGGACAGGGGGCCCCGGGGAGCTGTTTTTT.

In this sample, this clonotype turned up many times. The J gene is TRBJ2-7, the V gene TRBV2; 14 bases align to TRBD2. CDR3 size: 16 residues. V dropped 6 bases and J dropped 7; count of bases not matched to a gene: 11. Germline-derived CDR1 and CDR2 are SNHLY and FYNNEI. In DNA, the CDR3 is TGTGCCAGCAGCGGACCGGGACTAGCGGGAGTGGAGGAGCAGTACTTC. This gives the protein CASSGPGLAGVEEQYF.

This clonotype has only a few counts. The rearrangement joins TRBV7-6 to TRBJ2-1; D possibly uses TRBD1 or TRBD2 (5 bases each). The CDR3 is 15 residues long. The V and J ends lost 6 bases and 0 bases respectively, with 12 bases between them. Germline lookup yields CDR1 SGHVS and CDR2 FNYEAQ. The CDR3 region has the DNA TGTGCCAGCAGGACCGGGACCAACTCCTACAATGAGCAGTTCTTC. Its translation is CASRTGTNSYNEQFF. The full variable domain, with the rest looked up from reference TRBV7-6 and TRBJ2-1, is GAGVSQSPRYKVTKRGQDVALRCDPISGHVSLYWYRQALGQGPEFLTYFNYEAQQDKSGLPNDRFSAERPEGSISTLTIQRTEQRDSAMYRCASRTGTNSYNEQFFGPGTRLTVL.

This clonotype was seen at least ten times. The chain links TRBV29-1 to TRBJ1-1, with 7 bases identical to TRBD1. V gave up 1 base and J gave up 0 bases; unmatched junction bases: 8. Germline values: CDR1 SQVTM, CDR2 ANQGSEA. The CDR3 is 16 residues long. CDR3 nucleotides: TGCAGCGTTGAAGGACAGGGTTCCCTCATGAACACTGAAGCTTTCTTT. Its protein product is CSVEGQGSLMNTEAFF.

The chain uses TRBV27 and TRBJ1-6; D is perhaps TRBD1 (5 bases). Trimming stripped 3 bases from V and 10 bases from J, with 13 bases between. In germline, CDR1 is MNHEY, CDR2 SMNVEV (reference sequence). This CDR3 comprises 14 residues. This chain's CDR3 is CASSFWGDGSPLHF. The CDR3 coding sequence is TGTGCCAGCAGTTTTTGGGGGGATGGATCACCCCTCCACTTT.

This clonotype was counted a few times. This sequence joins TRBV20-1 and TRBJ2-4, with D possibly matching TRBD2 (6 bases). The germline V gene encodes CDR1 DFQATT and CDR2 SNEGSKA (reference sequence). Trimming removed 3 bases from V and 0 bases from J, with 12 bases in between. This CDR3 is built from 15 residues. The CDR3 DNA follows: TGCAGTGCTAGTGTGGAGGGCAAAGCCAAAAACATTCAGTACTTC. It encodes CSASVEGKAKNIQYF.

This clonotype showed up many times. The chain carries TRBV9 and TRBJ2-3; 9 bases line up with TRBD1. Trimming removed 4 bases from V and 1 base from J; junction bases left unmatched: 7. Germline V CDR1 and CDR2: SGDLS, YYNGEE. The CDR3 totals 16 residues. This CDR3 is CASSTRTGEGTDTQYF. DNA of the CDR3: TGTGCCAGCAGCACCCGGACAGGGGAAGGCACAGATACGCAGTATTTT.

This clonotype was seen ten or more times. V usage is TRBV6-5 and J usage is TRBJ2-7; the match to TRBD2 covers 11 bases. Per germline, CDR1 MNHEY and CDR2 SVGAGI. The CDR3 extends over 15 amino acids. Losses at the gene ends were 0 bases for V and 7 bases for J; bases not matched to a gene: 5. This chain's CDR3 is CASSYSALAGGEQYF. The DNA for the CDR3 is TGTGCCAGCAGTTACTCGGCCCTAGCGGGGGGAGAGCAGTACTTC.